A single T cell receptor (beta chain) is shown here with its context. The data were taken from a study of blood T cell repertoires in COVID-19. Turning to the study itself: Researchers got acute and convalescent COVID-19 samples from the United States, Italy and Spain. The analysed material was cDNA or gDNA that came from T cells, B-cell-depleted T cells, or PBMCs.

CDR1 and CDR2 from the germline V gene are SGHRS and YFSETQ. The CDR3 spans 13 residues. V lost 2 bases to trimming and J lost 7 bases, with 9 bases between them. As originally analysed: The assay estimated nucleated cells by amplifying reference gene primers. Measured with immunoSEQ multiplex PCR; TCRdb has only the in-frame clones, and not every one. The V and J calls and the clone size are those of that table, but D and trimming were determined from the DNA. This table has 210,000 or so clones, approximately 90% appearing once. The sequencing input was peripheral blood. The J gene is TRBJ2-2, the V gene TRBV5-1, with D perhaps TRBD1 (6 bases). This receptor was obtained from a man aged 50-59 years with acute or convalescent COVID-19. The CDR3 is CASSFGQHGELFF. Here the CDR3 DNA reads TGCGCCAGCAGCTTCGGACAGCACGGGGAGCTGTTTTTT.